This T cell receptor (beta chain) was found in a study of blood T cell repertoires in COVID-19. Study overall: The samples span acute and convalescent COVID-19 from the United States, Italy and Spain. Sample material is recorded as cDNA or gDNA derived from T cells, B-cell-depleted T cells, or PBMCs.

The CDR3 length is 16 residues. Germline V gene lookup returns CDR1 SGHTA and CDR2 FQGNSA. V was clipped by 7 bases and J by 7 bases; unmatched bases: 11. Methods used by the authors: From reference gene primer amplification, estimates of nucleated cell counts were derived. This table comes from immunoSEQ multiplex PCR, and its TCRdb copy is limited to in-frame clones, with some not included. Clone size and the V and J calls come from that table; the DNA yielded D and trimming. The data contain 50,000 to 80,000 clones, 75% to 95% of them singletons. The gene calls are TRBV7-2 and TRBJ2-2; 11 nucleotides line up with TRBD2. This TCR was sampled from a woman of 80 years or more with active COVID-19. Sequenced input: peripheral blood. The CDR3 DNA reads as TGTGCCAGCACCAAACTAGCGGGGGCCGATAGCGGGGAGCTGTTTTTT. Its protein product is CASTKLAGADSGELFF.